This T cell receptor (beta chain) was sequenced for a study of CD8 T cell repertoires and HIV-1 epitope variants. As for the study in general: Tested: three Gag epitope families, Nef HW9 and YT9.

With 9 bases removed from V and 1 base from J, the gap between germline ends came to 9 bases. CDR3 length equals 12 residues. Germline assignment: CDR1 SNHLY and CDR2 FYNNEI. On the immunoSEQ platform, TCR beta CDR3s were sequenced at survey depth. Sequencing was performed with immunoSEQ multiplex PCR; in TCRdb, only in-frame clones are kept and a portion is missing. In the table there are roughly 100,000 clones, roughly 77% of which are singletons. Sequenced input: uncultured baseline CD8+ T cells from peripheral blood mononuclear cells (PBMCs). This TCR derives from a male donor with HIV. This chain connects TRBV2 to TRBJ1-1; D is unclear. The CDR3 nucleotides read TGTGCCAGTACTCAACAGAACACTGAAGCTTTCTTT. Protein product: CASTQQNTEAFF.